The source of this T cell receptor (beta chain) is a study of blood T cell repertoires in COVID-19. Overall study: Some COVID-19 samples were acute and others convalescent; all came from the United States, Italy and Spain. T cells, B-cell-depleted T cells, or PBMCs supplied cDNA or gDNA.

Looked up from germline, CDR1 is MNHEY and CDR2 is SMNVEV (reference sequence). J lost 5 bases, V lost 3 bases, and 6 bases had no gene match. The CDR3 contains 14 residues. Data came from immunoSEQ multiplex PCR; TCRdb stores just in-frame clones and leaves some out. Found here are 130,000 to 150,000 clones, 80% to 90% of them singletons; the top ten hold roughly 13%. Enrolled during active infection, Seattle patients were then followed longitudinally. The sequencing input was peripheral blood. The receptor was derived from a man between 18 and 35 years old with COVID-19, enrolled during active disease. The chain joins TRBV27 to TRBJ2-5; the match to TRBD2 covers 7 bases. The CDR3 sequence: CASSFGGVGETQYF. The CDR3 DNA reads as TGTGCCAGCAGTTTTGGGGGGGTTGGGGAGACCCAGTACTTC.